The entry that follows covers one T cell receptor (beta chain) sequence. Its antigen is currently unknown. This entry belongs to a study of cytomegalovirus exposure and HLA in healthy donors. Study-wide results and caveats: Excluded were some V segments that proved indistinguishable, including TRBV6-2 and TRBV6-3. Researchers counted roughly 150 TCR beta chains as cytomegalovirus-associated. Later genetic work tied a missense DCLRE1C variant to beta-chain V and J trimming.

CDR1 and CDR2 (germline): ENHRY, SYGVKD. Trimming removed 10 bases at V and 0 bases at J, with 13 bases between. This CDR3 contains 14 residues. Primers included in the PCR were 60 Vbeta and 13 Jbeta primers. Sequencing was performed with immunoSEQ multiplex PCR; in TCRdb, only in-frame clones are kept and a portion is missing. The table includes about 150,000 clones, roughly 84% detected once. Among the donors, all were healthy bone marrow donors. The V gene is TRBV10-3, the J gene TRBJ2-4; possible D gene TRBD1, 6 bases. The sample consisted of PBMCs. The TCR originated in a man aged 25-45 years in good health and CMV-seropositive. Written as DNA, the CDR3 is TGTGCCACCCAGGACAGCTCAGCCAAAAACATTCAGTACTTC. It is translated as CATQDSSAKNIQYF.